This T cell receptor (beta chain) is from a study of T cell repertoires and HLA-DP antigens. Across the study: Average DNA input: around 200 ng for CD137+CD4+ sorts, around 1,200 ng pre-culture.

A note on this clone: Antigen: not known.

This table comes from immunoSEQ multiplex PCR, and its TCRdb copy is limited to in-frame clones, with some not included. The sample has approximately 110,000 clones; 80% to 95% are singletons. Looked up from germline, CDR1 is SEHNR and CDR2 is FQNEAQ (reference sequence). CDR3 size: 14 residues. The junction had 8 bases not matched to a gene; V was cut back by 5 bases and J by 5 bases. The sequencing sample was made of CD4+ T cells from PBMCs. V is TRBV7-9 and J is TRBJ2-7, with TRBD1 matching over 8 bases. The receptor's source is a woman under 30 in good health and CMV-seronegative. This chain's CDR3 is CASSGGQGRNEQYF. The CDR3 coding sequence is TGTGCCAGCAGCGGTGGACAGGGCCGGAACGAGCAGTACTTC.